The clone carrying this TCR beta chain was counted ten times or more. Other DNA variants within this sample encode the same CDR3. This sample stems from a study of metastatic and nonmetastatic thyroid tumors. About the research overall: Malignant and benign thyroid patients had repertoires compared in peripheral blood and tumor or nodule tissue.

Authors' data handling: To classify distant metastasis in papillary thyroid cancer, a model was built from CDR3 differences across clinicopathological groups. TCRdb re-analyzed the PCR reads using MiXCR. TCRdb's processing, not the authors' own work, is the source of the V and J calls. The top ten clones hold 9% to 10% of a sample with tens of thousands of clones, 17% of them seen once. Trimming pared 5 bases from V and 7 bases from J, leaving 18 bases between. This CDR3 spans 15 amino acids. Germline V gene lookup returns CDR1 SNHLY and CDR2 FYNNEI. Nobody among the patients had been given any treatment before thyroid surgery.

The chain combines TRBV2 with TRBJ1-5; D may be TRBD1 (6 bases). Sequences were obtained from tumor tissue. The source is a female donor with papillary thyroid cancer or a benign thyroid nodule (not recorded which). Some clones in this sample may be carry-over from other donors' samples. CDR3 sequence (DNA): TGTGCCAGCAGTATGCAGACAGGTGGAGGGCAGCCCCAGCATTTT. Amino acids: CASSMQTGGGQPQHF. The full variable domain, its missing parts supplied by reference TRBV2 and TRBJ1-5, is EPEVTQTPSHQVTQMGQEVILRCVPISNHLYFYWYRQILGQKVEFLVSFYNNEISEKSEIFDDQFSVERPDGSNFTLKIRSTKLEDSAMYFCASSMQTGGGQPQHFGDGTRLSIL.